This T cell receptor beta chain was found in a study of T cells in Graves' hyperthyroidism and ophthalmopathy. Study-level points and caveats: Researchers found most expanded thyroid clonotypes above 0.001 in blood as well. Ophthalmopathy and stable hyperthyroidism were told apart by a 13 V-J model.

The CDR3 is made up of 15 amino acids. V trimming: 1 base; J trimming: 0 bases; junction bases outside the gene matches: 2. Germline V gene sequence: CDR1 KGHDR, CDR2 SFDVKD. Notes on this clonotype: The antigen is not known.

TCR beta CDR3 sequences were amplified from RNA transcripts. A set of HTBI primers served as the primers for a first-round RT-PCR of the TCR CDR3. TCRdb recomputed calls from the multiplex PCR reads with MiXCR, one row per CDR3 protein. The sample contains 600,000 to 750,000 distinct CDR3 sequences, 15% to 20% of which appear only once. This sequence was found in a man aged 50 to 59 with Graves' hyperthyroidism. This sequence joins TRBV24-1 and TRBJ2-7; 7 bases fit TRBD2. Sequenced: blood. The CDR3 sequence: CATSDLGDYSYEQYF. The CDR3, as DNA: TGTGCCACCAGTGATTTAGGGGACTACTCCTACGAGCAGTACTTC.